The T cell receptor beta chain under discussion was sequenced for a study of blood T cell repertoires in COVID-19. Germline CDR1 is SEHNR and CDR2 is FQNEAQ (reference sequence). CDR3 length: 16 residues. Between the trimmed V and J ends, which lost 3 bases and 4 bases, there was a span of 15 bases. Assay used: immunoSEQ multiplex PCR; TCRdb lists only in-frame clones, some missing. Altogether over 25,000 clones are present, over 75% being singletons, with the ten largest covering roughly 26%. This rearrangement joins TRBV7-9 to TRBJ1-4, with a weak D call TRBD1 (5 bases). The sample taken for sequencing was peripheral blood. This TCR came from a human donor in a cohort sampled during active COVID-19. CDR3 protein: CASSLDRQILNEKLFF. In nucleotides, the CDR3 is TGTGCCAGCAGCTTGGATAGACAGATTCTTAATGAAAAACTGTTTTTT.